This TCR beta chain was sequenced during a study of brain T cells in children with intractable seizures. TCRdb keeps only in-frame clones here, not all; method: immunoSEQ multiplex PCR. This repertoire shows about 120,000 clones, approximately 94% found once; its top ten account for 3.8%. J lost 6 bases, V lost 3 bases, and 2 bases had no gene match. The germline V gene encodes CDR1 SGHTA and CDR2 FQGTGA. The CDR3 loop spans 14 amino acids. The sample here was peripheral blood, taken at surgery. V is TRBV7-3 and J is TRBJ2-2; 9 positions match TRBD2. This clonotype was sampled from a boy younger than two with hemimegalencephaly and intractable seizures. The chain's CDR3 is CASSFGTSPGELFF. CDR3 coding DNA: TGTGCCAGCAGCTTCGGGACTAGCCCCGGGGAGCTGTTTTTT.